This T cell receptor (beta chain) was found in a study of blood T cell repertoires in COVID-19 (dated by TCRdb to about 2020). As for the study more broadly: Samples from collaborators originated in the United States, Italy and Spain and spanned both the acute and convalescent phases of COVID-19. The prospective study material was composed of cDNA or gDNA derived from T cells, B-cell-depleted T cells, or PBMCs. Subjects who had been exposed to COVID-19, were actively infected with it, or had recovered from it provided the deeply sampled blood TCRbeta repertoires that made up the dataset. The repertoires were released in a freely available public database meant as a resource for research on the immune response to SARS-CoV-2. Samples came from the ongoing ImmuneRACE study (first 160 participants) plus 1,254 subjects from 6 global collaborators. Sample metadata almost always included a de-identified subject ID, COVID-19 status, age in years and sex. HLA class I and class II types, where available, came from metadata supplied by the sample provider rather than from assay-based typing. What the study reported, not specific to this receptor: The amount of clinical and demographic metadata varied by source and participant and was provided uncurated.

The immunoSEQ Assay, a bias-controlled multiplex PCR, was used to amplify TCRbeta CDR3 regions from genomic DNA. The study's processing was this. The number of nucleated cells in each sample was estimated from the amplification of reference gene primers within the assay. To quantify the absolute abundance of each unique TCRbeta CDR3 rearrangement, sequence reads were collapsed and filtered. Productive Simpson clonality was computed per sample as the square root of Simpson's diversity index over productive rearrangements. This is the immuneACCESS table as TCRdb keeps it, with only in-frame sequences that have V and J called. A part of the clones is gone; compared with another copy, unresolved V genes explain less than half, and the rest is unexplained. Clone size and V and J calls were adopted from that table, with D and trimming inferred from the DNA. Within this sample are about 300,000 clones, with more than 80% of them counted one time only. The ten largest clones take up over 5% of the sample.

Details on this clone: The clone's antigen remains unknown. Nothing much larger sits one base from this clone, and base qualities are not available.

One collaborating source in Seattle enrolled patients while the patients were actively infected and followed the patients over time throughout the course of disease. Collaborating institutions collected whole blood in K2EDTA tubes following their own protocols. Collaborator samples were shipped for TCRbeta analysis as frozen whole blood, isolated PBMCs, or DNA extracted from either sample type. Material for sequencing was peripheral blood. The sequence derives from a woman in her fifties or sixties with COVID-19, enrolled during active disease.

In nucleotide form, the sequence is TGTGCCAGCAGCAAGACGGACAGGGCGGTCTCCTACGAGCAGTACTTC. It is translated as CASSKTDRAVSYEQYF. This sequence uses TRBV9 and TRBJ2-7; TRBD1 agrees with 8 junctional bases. V trim: 4 bases; J trim: 0 bases; unmatched bases: 9. From the cysteine through the phenylalanine, the CDR3 covers 16 amino acids. Of the read, only the CDR3 DNA is kept; its 48 bases are in frame from base 1. The germline V gene sets CDR1 to SGDLS and CDR2 to YYNGEE.